The 25 T cell receptor beta chains below all came from one sample that was sequenced in a study of T cells in Graves' hyperthyroidism and ophthalmopathy. It was RNA transcripts that yielded the amplified TCR beta CDR3 regions. An initial round of RT-PCR targeting the TCR CDR3 relied on the HTBI primer set. TCRdb recomputed calls from the multiplex PCR reads with MiXCR, one row per CDR3 protein. This table holds tens of thousands of distinct CDR3 sequences, approximately 58% found once. Sequenced input: peripheral blood or thyroid tissue (not recorded which). The source is a man younger than 30 with Graves' hyperthyroidism.

This clonotype occurred many times. The chain links TRBV15 to TRBJ1-4, with D tentatively TRBD1 (5 bases). The V gene lost 0 bases and the J gene lost 8 bases, with 19 bases spanning the gap. This CDR3 comprises 17 residues. Germline V gives CDR1 LNHNV, CDR2 YYDKDF (reference sequence). CDR3 sequence reads: CATSRDRRVQGGEKLFF. The CDR3 bases are TGTGCCACCAGCAGAGATCGTAGGGTTCAGGGAGGCGAAAAACTGTTTTTT.

This sequence joins TRBV5-1 and TRBJ2-7; TRBD2 matches at 13 bases. This CDR3 contains 13 residues. The trim removed 4 bases at V and 10 bases at J, leaving 5 bases unmatched. From germline, CDR1 is SGHRS and CDR2 YFSETQ. CDR3 DNA: TGCGCCAGCAGCGTGGGACTAGCGGGATATCAGTACTTC. Translated: CASSVGLAGYQYF.

The J gene is TRBJ1-1, the V gene TRBV9, with 8 bases matching TRBD1. CDR1 is SGDLS and CDR2 is YYNGEE in the germline V gene. After removal of 4 bases from V and 4 bases from J, the junction contained 3 bases not matched to a gene. This CDR3 comprises 13 residues. The CDR3 bases are TGTGCCAGCAGCCTCACAGGGGGCACTGAAGCTTTCTTT. Its protein product is CASSLTGGTEAFF.

This clonotype has just one count. The junction departs from germline at one end; a sequencing error may be responsible. The chain couples TRBV20-1 to TRBJ2-7; 7 bases map to TRBD2. The CDR3 has 12 residues. Germline V gene lookup returns CDR1 DFQATT and CDR2 SNEGSKA (reference sequence). The CDR3 nucleotides read TGCAGTGCTACCCTCCCAGCGGGGACGAGGGAGTTC. Protein sequence: CSATLPAGTREF.

This clonotype was counted only a few times. This sequence joins TRBV12-3 or TRBV12-4 and TRBJ2-1, with D unresolved. V was pared by 6 bases and J by 6 bases, with 9 bases between. The CDR3 is 12 amino acids. CDR3 in amino acids: CASSRTANEQFF. For the CDR3, the DNA is TGTGCCAGCAGCCGTACAGCCAATGAGCAGTTCTTC.

The chain is built from TRBV15 and TRBJ2-7; D might be TRBD1 (6 bases). V was shortened by 5 bases and J by 4 bases, with 15 bases between the two germline ends. CDR1 LNHNV and CDR2 YYDKDF come from the germline V gene (reference sequence). The CDR3 has 14 amino acids. This chain's CDR3 is CATSGVTQGYEQYF. Written as DNA, the CDR3 is TGTGCCACCAGCGGTGTGACACAGGGATACGAGCAGTACTTC.

This sequence joins TRBV7-6 and TRBJ2-7, with D maybe TRBD1 (5 bases). From germline, CDR1 is SGHVS and CDR2 FNYEAQ. The V gene lost 5 bases and the J gene lost 3 bases, with 11 bases spanning the gap. This CDR3 is 13 amino acids long. The CDR3 here is CASSVTAYYEQYF. CDR3 bases: TGTGCCAGCAGCGTGACAGCATACTACGAGCAGTACTTC.

The sample holds many counts of this clonotype. The chain combines TRBV10-3 with TRBJ2-7; possible D gene TRBD1, 5 bases. Germline V gene lookup returns CDR1 ENHRY and CDR2 SYGVKD. The V gene lost 0 bases and the J gene lost 3 bases, with 21 bases spanning the gap. CDR3 length equals 18 residues. Here the CDR3 reads CAISESLGWGFYLYEQYF. As DNA, the CDR3 is TGTGCCATCAGTGAGTCGTTAGGGTGGGGCTTTTATCTCTACGAGCAGTACTTC.

Remarks on this clonotype: This may come from a read error, since a much larger clone is one base off. The CDR3 coding sequence is TGTACCAGTAACGCCGGTTCGCGTCTTGCCGGGGAGCTGTTTTTT. Translated: CTSNAGSRLAGELFF. The rearrangement joins TRBV19 to TRBJ2-2; D not certain. The CDR3 is made up of 15 amino acids. Germline V CDR1 and CDR2: LNHDA, SQIVND (reference sequence).

A remark on this clonotype: This may be a read error, as it is one base from a much larger clone. The chain links TRBV2 to TRBJ1-2; D perhaps matches TRBD1 (5 bases). Germline-derived CDR1 and CDR2 are SNHLY and FYNNEI. CDR3 size: 12 residues. The CDR3 region is CAGSLDTNGYTF. The CDR3 DNA sequence: TGTGCCGGCAGTCTGGACACAAATGGCTACACCTTC.

About this clonotype: Since the CDR3 does not end with the conserved phenylalanine or tryptophan, this likely comes from a read error. The rearrangement uses TRBV10-3 and TRBJ1-2; weak D call: TRBD1 (5 bases). The CDR3 has 12 residues. Germline CDR1 is ENHRY and CDR2 is SYGVKD. The ends were cut back, 6 bases at V and 4 bases at J, with 9 bases in the middle. CDR3 in amino acids: CAISVDSYGYTL. The CDR3, as DNA: TGTGCCATCAGCGTCGACAGCTATGGCTACACCCTC.

The table lists this clonotype with many counts. V is TRBV7-2 and J is TRBJ1-2; unclear D gene. The CDR3 totals 13 residues. V gave up 0 bases and J gave up 6 bases, with 8 bases separating them. CDR1 is SGHTA and CDR2 is FQGNSA in the germline V gene. CDR3 nucleotides: TGTGCCAGCAGCTTAGCGGAGTGGGATGGCTACACCTTC. Its translation is CASSLAEWDGYTF.

J is TRBJ1-6 and V is TRBV7-2; D gene ambiguous. CDR3 length: 15 amino acids. Germline assignment: CDR1 SGHTA and CDR2 FQGNSA. Trimming cost V 5 bases and J 13 bases, with 21 bases left between them. The chain's CDR3 is CASSLQGRVVTPLHF. Written as DNA, the CDR3 is TGTGCCAGCAGCCTCCAAGGCCGCGTTGTGACTCCCCTCCACTTT.

Details on this clonotype: One end of the junction fails to match germline, which may point to a read error. CDR3 DNA sequence: TGCGCCAGCAGCCAAGAACAGGGGGCGAGCTCCTACGAGCAGTACTTC. Encoded protein: CASSQEQGASSYEQYF. The chain joins TRBV7-7 to TRBJ2-7, with 9 bases matching TRBD1. Germline CDR1 and CDR2: SSHAT and FNYEAQ (reference sequence). This CDR3 region has 16 residues.

This clonotype has ten or more counts. The rearrangement uses TRBV7-2 and TRBJ1-2, with D perhaps matching TRBD1 (5 bases). The CDR3 contains 14 residues. Trimming removed 5 bases at V and 5 bases at J, with 15 bases between. CDR1 is SGHTA, CDR2 FQGNSA, per germline. The CDR3 sequence: CASSAPGRDYGYTF. CDR3 in DNA: TGTGCCAGCAGCGCGCCGGGACGCGATTATGGCTACACCTTC. Full variable domain (outside the CDR3, taken from reference TRBV7-2 and TRBJ1-2): GAGVSQSPSNKVTEKGKDVELRCDPISGHTALYWYRQSLGQGLEFLIYFQGNSAPDKSGLPSDRFSAERTGGSVSTLTIQRTQQEDSAVYLCASSAPGRDYGYTFGSGTRLTVV.

Comment on this clonotype: At one of its ends the junction is not consistent with the germline gene, which may arise from a read error. The V gene is TRBV19, the J gene TRBJ2-7, with a tentative D call TRBD2 (5 bases). Germline V gene lookup returns CDR1 LNHDA and CDR2 SQIVND (reference sequence). This CDR3 comprises 12 residues. The CDR3 spells CASSLDWYERYF. For the CDR3, the DNA is TGCGCCAGCAGCTTGGACTGGTACGAGCGGTACTTC.

This clonotype was seen at least ten times. The chain carries TRBV6-2 or TRBV6-3 and TRBJ1-5; maybe TRBD1 (5 bases). The germline V gene has CDR1 MNHEY and CDR2 SVGEGT. Trimming took 0 bases from V and 4 from J, leaving 10 bases between them. The CDR3 is made up of 15 amino acids. The CDR3 nucleotides read TGTGCCAGCAGTTACTCCCCAGGGTGGAATCAGCCCCAGCATTTT. Translated, it gives CASSYSPGWNQPQHF.

The chain couples TRBV9 to TRBJ2-5, with D maybe TRBD2 (5 bases). Trimming removed 4 bases from V and 5 bases from J, with 15 bases in between. The CDR3 is made up of 14 amino acids. Germline loops: CDR1 SGDLS, CDR2 YYNGEE. The CDR3 region has the DNA TGTGCCAGCAGCAGAGGTGTAGCGACGGAGACCCAGTACTTC. As protein: CASSRGVATETQYF.

This clonotype is medium-sized by share. The chain couples TRBV12-3 or TRBV12-4 to TRBJ1-6; D may be TRBD1 (6 bases). This CDR3 spans 14 amino acids. The V gene lost 3 bases and the J gene lost 7 bases, with 10 bases spanning the gap. The CDR3 sequence: CASSLVGANSPLHF. In nucleotides, the CDR3 is TGTGCCAGCAGTTTGGTGGGGGCGAATTCACCCCTCCACTTT.

The chain uses TRBV19 and TRBJ1-5; the D gene is possibly TRBD1 (6 bases). Germline V CDR1 and CDR2: LNHDA, SQIVND (reference sequence). Trimming stripped 7 bases from V and 3 bases from J, with 13 bases between. The CDR3 is made up of 14 amino acids. The CDR3 DNA is TGTGCCAGTAAAAAGGACAGTTCCAATCAGCCCCAGCATTTT. It specifies CASKKDSSNQPQHF.

This chain connects TRBV29-1 to TRBJ1-2, with D possibly being TRBD1 (6 bases). The CDR3 is 12 residues long. Deletions cut 6 bases from V and 3 bases from J, with 11 bases between. Per germline, CDR1 SQVTM and CDR2 ANQGSEA. CDR3 DNA: TGCAGCGTAGCCCAGGGGTACTATGGCTACACCTTC. Translating it yields CSVAQGYYGYTF.

About this clonotype: Given a much more abundant clone one base away, this may be a read error. The chain joins TRBV28 to TRBJ1-3; D is undetermined. The CDR3 extends over 15 amino acids. CDR1 and CDR2 from the germline V gene are MDHEN and SYDVKM. The ends were cut back, 6 bases at V and 0 bases at J, with 12 bases in the middle. CDR3 DNA: TGTGCCAGCAGACCCATAGGTCACTCTGGAAACACCATATATTTT. Translated, it gives CASRPIGHSGNTIYF.

This clonotype was counted ten times or more. The chain couples TRBV20-1 to TRBJ1-2; no reliable D call. Germline assignment: CDR1 DFQATT and CDR2 SNEGSKA (reference sequence). The CDR3 is 16 amino acids. The V end lost 0 bases, the J end lost 7 bases, and 21 bases lay between the germline ends. CDR3 in DNA: TGCAGTGCTAGAGATCCGGTCTCCACAAGATATGTTGGCTACACCTTC. Amino acid sequence: CSARDPVSTRYVGYTF.

This clonotype was detected ten times or more. The chain uses TRBV29-1 and TRBJ1-4; the D is unclear. The V gene lost 6 bases and the J gene lost 2 bases, with 10 bases spanning the gap. This CDR3 contains 13 residues. Germline V gene sequence: CDR1 SQVTM, CDR2 ANQGSEA. CDR3 sequence reads: CSVVKSTNEKLFF. CDR3 coding DNA: TGCAGCGTGGTGAAGTCTACTAATGAAAAACTGTTTTTT.

V usage is TRBV20-1 and J usage is TRBJ1-2, with 8 bases aligning to TRBD1. The germline V gene encodes CDR1 DFQATT and CDR2 SNEGSKA (reference sequence). The CDR3 has 13 amino acids. V gave up 5 bases and J gave up 8 bases; unmatched junction bases: 10. The CDR3 reads CSAGTSRGRGYTF. Written as DNA, the CDR3 is TGCAGTGCTGGAACTAGCAGGGGGCGAGGCTACACCTTC.